This TCR beta chain was sequenced for a study of T cells expressing NK-cell markers. Study context: TCR beta repertoires came from sorted CD3+CD56+NKG2C+, CD3+CD56+NKG2C- and CD3+CD56-NKG2C+ T cells.

There are 14 residues in the CDR3. Germline values: CDR1 DFQATT, CDR2 SNEGSKA (reference sequence). Reanalyzing the 5' RACE reads, TCRdb keeps one entry per CDR3 protein, without DNA. The sample data list 250,000 to 300,000 distinct CDR3 sequences. The chain combines TRBV20-1 with TRBJ2-3; TCRdb reports TRBD2, a call that lacks DNA to check it against. The receptor was derived from a man aged 18 to 29 in good health. Sequenced: blood T cells: a sorted CD56 or NKG2C T cell subset, CD4+ or CD8+ T cells, or bulk PBMC T cells (not recorded which). CDR3: CSAGAGGPLDTQYF.